This TCR beta chain was identified in a study of post-analysis software for immune sequencing data. Study background: Recorded subtypes: relapsing-remitting, secondary progressive, progressive-relapsing; some patients unannotated. Study outcomes and limitations: Five or six TRBV segments, TRBV5-6, TRBV5-1 and TRBV20-1 among them, were found more frequent in patients than controls. Clustering by F measure revealed strong co-clustering among samples prepared together in one batch. Significantly lower normalized Chao1 diversity was found in patients with multiple sclerosis relative to controls.

This clonotype occurred a few times. Its antigen is undetermined. The CDR3 has 16 residues. Trimming stripped 4 bases from V and 5 bases from J, with 21 bases between. Per germline, CDR1 SGHRS and CDR2 YFSETQ. The TCR beta cDNA libraries carried unique molecular identifiers. T cells, roughly 0.9 to 11 million of them, yielded approximately 530,000 cDNA molecules. TCRdb called the PCR reads again in MiXCR, with one record for every CDR3 protein. The table includes over 700,000 distinct CDR3 sequences, 25% to 30% detected once. The origin of this receptor is a girl under 18 with multiple sclerosis. The chain links TRBV5-1 to TRBJ2-5; D assignment may be TRBD1 or TRBD2 (6 bases each). The source material was blood. DNA for the CDR3: TGCGCCAGCAGCGCCGAAGGGGGGAGACCCTTTGAGACCCAGTACTTC. Amino acid sequence: CASSAEGGRPFETQYF.